This entry lists 29 T cell receptor beta chains sequenced from one sample in a study of post-analysis software for immune sequencing data. Study-wide results and caveats: There were five TRBV segments more frequent in patients than controls, and TRBV5-6, TRBV5-1 and TRBV20-1 were among them.

Unique molecular identifiers were carried by the TCR beta cDNA libraries. One entry per CDR3 protein, called by TCRdb with MiXCR from the PCR reads. The table lists under 900,000 distinct CDR3 sequences, roughly 50% of them singletons. These receptors have no known antigen. Sample: blood. The receptors were gathered from a girl aged 10 to 17 with multiple sclerosis.

V gene TRBV5-1 combines with J gene TRBJ2-7, with D hard to call. The CDR3 extends over 15 amino acids. Germline V CDR1 and CDR2: SGHRS, YFSETQ. V dropped 0 bases and J dropped 2 bases, with 12 bases sitting between them. Here the CDR3 reads CASSLGSPVTYEQYF. The DNA of the CDR3 is TGCGCCAGCAGCTTGGGGTCCCCGGTGACCTACGAGCAGTACTTC.

The DNA of the CDR3 is TGTGCCAGCAGTTTCAGAGCGGGAGGGCCCTCCGATGAGCAGTACTTC. Translating it yields CASSFRAGGPSDEQYF. The rearrangement joins TRBV12-3 or TRBV12-4 to TRBJ2-5, with 10 bases matching TRBD2. J lost 11 bases, V lost 3 bases, and 15 bases had no gene match. The CDR3 consists of 16 residues.

DNA for the CDR3: TGTGCCAGCAGCCAAGTGGCTAGCGGGGGGCATAGCTCCTACAATGAGCAGTTCTTC. Protein product: CASSQVASGGHSSYNEQFF. The V call is TRBV3-1, the J call TRBJ2-1; 11 bases line up with TRBD2. The V gene's germline CDR1 is LGHDT and CDR2 YNNKEL (reference sequence). After removal of 1 base from V and 0 bases from J, the junction contained 8 bases not matched to a gene. The CDR3 sequence is 19 residues long.

This chain connects TRBV7-2 to TRBJ2-5, with TRBD2 identical over 7 bases. CDR1 and CDR2 from the germline V gene are SGHTA and FQGNSA. The CDR3 loop spans 15 amino acids. V dropped 3 bases and J dropped 0; count of bases not matched to a gene: 4. CDR3 amino acids: CASSFLRGYQETQYF. CDR3 in DNA: TGTGCCAGCAGCTTCCTGCGGGGGTACCAAGAGACCCAGTACTTC.

The V and J genes are TRBV29-1 and TRBJ1-2, with unresolved D. The CDR3 is 11 residues long. In germline, CDR1 is SQVTM, CDR2 ANQGSEA. V lost 4 bases, J lost 6 bases, and 9 bases lay in between. The CDR3 coding sequence is TGCAGCGTTGGGGGAAGGGATGGCTACACCTTC. Its protein is CSVGGRDGYTF.

A remark on this clonotype: A read error may account for a junction end that differs from germline. The chain employs TRBV5-1 and TRBJ1-4, with D unclear. Germline V CDR1 and CDR2: SGHRS, YFSETQ. The CDR3 loop spans 14 amino acids. CDR3 DNA: TGCGCCAGCAGCTTGCAACCGATTAATGAAAAACGGTTTTTT. It translates to CASSLQPINEKRFF.

The chain has TRBV12-3 or TRBV12-4 and TRBJ2-7; 7 nucleotides line up with TRBD2. The CDR3 is made up of 15 amino acids. V lost 2 bases to trimming and J lost 2 bases; unmatched junction nucleotides: 6. CDR3 in DNA: TGTGCCAGCAGTTTATCGCCAGCGGGGCCCTACGAGCAGTACTTC. It translates to CASSLSPAGPYEQYF.

The gene calls are TRBV7-6 and TRBJ2-7; D remains unclear. Germline CDR1 reads SGHVS; CDR2 reads FNYEAQ. The CDR3 totals 15 residues. V lost 1 base to trimming and J lost 0 bases, with 10 bases between them. CDR3 protein: CASSLGTSSSYEQYF. In DNA, the CDR3 is TGTGCCAGCAGCTTAGGTACGAGCAGCTCCTACGAGCAGTACTTC.

The chain is built from TRBV27 and TRBJ2-3; the D gene is possibly TRBD1 (5 bases). V lost 3 bases and J lost 4, with 23 bases in between. CDR3 length: 18 amino acids. CDR1 MNHEY and CDR2 SMNVEV come from the germline V gene (reference sequence). The CDR3 sequence: CASSFFVLTAPGADTQYF. The DNA for the CDR3 is TGTGCCAGCAGTTTCTTTGTATTGACAGCCCCGGGCGCAGATACGCAGTATTTT.

This rearrangement joins TRBV12-3 or TRBV12-4 to TRBJ1-6; 7 bases are a match to TRBD1. The V and J ends lost 6 bases and 7 bases, in that order; junction bases with no gene match: 9. The CDR3 has 15 amino acids. For the CDR3, the DNA is TGTGCCAGCAGATTACGGGGACAGCCCAATTCACCCCTCCACTTT. It translates to CASRLRGQPNSPLHF.

V is TRBV12-3 or TRBV12-4 and J is TRBJ1-5, with D perhaps matching TRBD1 (5 bases). This CDR3 contains 13 residues. With 2 bases removed from V and 7 bases from J, the gap between germline ends came to 9 bases. The DNA for the CDR3 is TGTGCCAGCAGTTTACAGGAGGGGCAGCCCCAGCATTTT. This sequence encodes CASSLQEGQPQHF.

This clonotype showed up just a few times. This chain connects TRBV7-2 to TRBJ2-1; 14 bases fit TRBD2. CDR1 is SGHTA and CDR2 is FQGNSA in the germline V gene. There are 15 residues in the CDR3. J lost 8 bases, V lost 7 bases, and 7 bases had no gene match. The CDR3 DNA sequence: TGTGCCAGCAACTCCGGGACTAGCGGGAGTCATGAGCAGTTCTTC. Translating it yields CASNSGTSGSHEQFF.

The chain combines TRBV6-5 with TRBJ1-1, with 8 bases that match TRBD1. This CDR3 region has 14 residues. Trimming at V came to 5 bases and at J to 3 bases, leaving 5 bases not matched to a gene. CDR1 MNHEY and CDR2 SVGAGI come from the germline V gene. CDR3 coding DNA: TGTGCCAGCAGTCTTGACAGGGGATACACTGAAGCTTTCTTT. This sequence encodes CASSLDRGYTEAFF.

The chain uses TRBV3-1 and TRBJ1-2, with 7 bases matching TRBD1. Unmatched junction bases numbered 6, after V lost 6 bases and J lost 2 bases. Germline CDR1 and CDR2: LGHDT and YNNKEL (reference sequence). The CDR3 spans 14 residues. The CDR3 reads CASSRKGANYGYTF. CDR3 nucleotide sequence: TGTGCCAGCAGTCGCAAGGGGGCCAACTATGGCTACACCTTC.

CDR3 protein: CASTQVARNTEAFF. DNA of the CDR3: TGTGCCAGCACGCAGGTCGCGCGGAACACTGAAGCTTTCTTT. The rearrangement links TRBV2 to TRBJ1-1; the D is unclear. CDR3 length: 14 amino acids. V dropped 7 bases and J dropped 1 base, with 13 bases sitting between them. Germline values: CDR1 SNHLY, CDR2 FYNNEI.

The chain carries TRBV5-1 and TRBJ2-7; TRBD1 agrees at 7 bases. From germline, CDR1 is SGHRS and CDR2 YFSETQ. The CDR3 contains 15 residues. V was clipped by 5 bases and J by 6 bases; unmatched bases: 14. CDR3 bases: TGCGCCAGCAGTCACGTGGGGGACAGAGGGTCCGAGCAGTACTTC. Its protein is CASSHVGDRGSEQYF.

This clonotype was detected only a few times. The chain employs TRBV7-2 and TRBJ2-4, with TRBD2 matching 8 bases. Germline-derived CDR1 and CDR2 are SGHTA and FQGNSA. Trimming removed 7 bases from V and 8 bases from J; junction bases left unmatched: 10. This CDR3 is built from 14 residues. CDR3 sequence (DNA): TGTGCCAGCAACCCACGGGGGGGCTCTGACATTCAGTACTTC. It codes for CASNPRGGSDIQYF.

This chain joins TRBV29-1 and TRBJ2-4; D is unclear. In germline, CDR1 is SQVTM, CDR2 ANQGSEA. V gave up 2 bases and J gave up 13 bases, with 9 bases separating them. The CDR3 runs 10 residues. The CDR3 bases are TGCAGCGTTGAATCGTCCTCCCAGTACTTC. Protein product: CSVESSSQYF. Combining the CDR3 with reference TRBV29-1 and TRBJ2-4 gives the whole variable domain SAVISQKPSRDICQRGTSLTIQCQVDSQVTMMFWYRQQPGQSLTLIATANQGSEATYESGFVIDKFPISRPNLTFSTLTVSNMSPEDSSIYLCSVESSSQYFGAGTRLSVL.

The chain is built from TRBV29-1 and TRBJ2-1, with 8 bases that match TRBD2. Germline V lookup: CDR1 SQVTM, CDR2 ANQGSEA. Germline trimming cut 0 bases from V and 3 bases from J; bases unmatched to any gene: 1. CDR3 length equals 14 residues. CDR3 in DNA: TGCAGCGTTGAAGATCGGGGGGGCTACAATGAGCAGTTCTTC. This encodes CSVEDRGGYNEQFF.

The J gene is TRBJ1-6, the V gene TRBV5-6, with a possible D match to TRBD1 (5 bases). V lost 4 bases, J lost 4 bases, and 12 bases lay in between. The CDR3 runs to 15 residues. CDR1 and CDR2 from the germline V gene are SGHDT and YYEEEE. The CDR3 bases are TGTGCCAGCAGCGAAGTCCAGGGTTATAATTCACCCCTCCACTTT. Protein: CASSEVQGYNSPLHF.

The V gene is TRBV6-6, the J gene TRBJ1-5; D is ambiguous. Deletions cut 0 bases from V and 6 bases from J, with 12 bases between. The germline gives CDR1 MNHNY, CDR2 SVGAGI (reference sequence). This CDR3 is built from 15 residues. CDR3 nucleotides: TGTGCCAGCAGTTACTCTAGTACCCTAGGTCAGCCCCAGCATTTT. It is translated as CASSYSSTLGQPQHF.

Notes on this clonotype: One end of the junction is discordant with germline, which a read error may explain. The J gene is TRBJ2-7, the V gene TRBV6-1; a weak D match, TRBD2 (6 bases). CDR1 and CDR2 from the germline V gene are MNHNS and SASEGT. This CDR3 is 15 amino acids long. The CDR3 loop is CAGSASLASSYEQYF. CDR3 coding DNA: TGTGCCGGCAGTGCTAGTCTAGCGAGCTCCTACGAGCAGTACTTC.

The chain uses TRBV19 and TRBJ1-5, with D perhaps TRBD1 (5 bases). Germline V gene lookup returns CDR1 LNHDA and CDR2 SQIVND (reference sequence). The germline V and J ends were trimmed by 4 bases and 4 bases, with 11 bases remaining between them. The CDR3 spans 14 residues. CDR3 nucleotides: TGTGCCAGTAGTAAGCTCGACAGTAATCAGCCCCAGCATTTT. Translated, it gives CASSKLDSNQPQHF.

The chain links TRBV4-1 to TRBJ1-2, with a possible D match to TRBD1 (6 bases). V was shortened by 2 bases and J by 0 bases, with 13 bases between the two germline ends. The CDR3 is made up of 16 amino acids. In germline, CDR1 is MGHRA, CDR2 YSYEKL. CDR3: CASSQPTGRANYGYTF. DNA of the CDR3: TGCGCCAGCAGCCAACCTACAGGGAGGGCTAACTATGGCTACACCTTC.

The V call is TRBV5-1, the J call TRBJ2-4; D remains unclear. This CDR3 has 16 residues. Germline V gene sequence: CDR1 SGHRS, CDR2 YFSETQ. The V gene lost 4 bases and the J gene lost 0 bases, with 14 bases spanning the gap. The CDR3: CASSERPSLAKNIQYF. The DNA for the CDR3 is TGCGCCAGCAGCGAGCGTCCCTCACTAGCCAAAAACATTCAGTACTTC.

V and J are TRBV6-5 and TRBJ2-1; no clear D gene. Germline lookup yields CDR1 MNHEY and CDR2 SVGAGI. V was pared by 2 bases and J by 9 bases, with 11 bases between. This CDR3 spans 13 amino acids. CDR3 sequence (DNA): TGTGCCAGCAGTTACGCCCCTTTAACTGAGCAGTTCTTC. This encodes CASSYAPLTEQFF.

The rearrangement links TRBV7-9 to TRBJ2-2; D possibly matches TRBD1 or TRBD2 (5 bases each). Trimming removed 4 bases at V and 6 bases at J, with 18 bases between. CDR1 and CDR2 from the germline V gene are SEHNR and FQNEAQ (reference sequence). This CDR3 is built from 16 residues. CDR3 loop: CASSSLGVHTSGELFF. The CDR3 DNA is TGTGCCAGCAGCTCTTTGGGGGTCCATACGTCCGGGGAGCTGTTTTTT. Together with reference TRBV7-9 and TRBJ2-2, the CDR3 gives the full variable domain: DTGVSQNPRHKITKRGQNVTFRCDPISEHNRLYWYRQTLGQGPEFLTYFQNEAQLEKSRLLSDRFSAERPKGSFSTLEIQRTEQGDSAMYLCASSSLGVHTSGELFFGEGSRLTVL.

This clonotype has just a few counts. This sequence joins TRBV7-9 and TRBJ1-6; 7 bases match TRBD1. Germline CDR1 reads SEHNR; CDR2 reads FQNEAQ (reference sequence). The CDR3 length is 15 residues. Trimming took 5 bases from V and 5 from J; bases not matched to a gene: 6. Written as DNA, the CDR3 is TGTGCCAGCAGCCCCGGGACAGCGGATAATTCACCCCTCCACTTT. It translates to CASSPGTADNSPLHF.

The CDR3 reads CASEEGGTDTQYF. CDR3 bases: TGTGCCAGCGAAGAGGGGGGCACAGATACGCAGTATTTT. The chain has TRBV2 and TRBJ2-3; TRBD1 might be the D (6 bases). The CDR3 consists of 13 residues. V lost 8 bases and J 1 base, leaving 10 bases between the germline ends. Germline V gene lookup returns CDR1 SNHLY and CDR2 FYNNEI.